Each of the 18 T cell receptor beta chains below was sequenced from the same sample in a study of blood T cell repertoires in COVID-19. The data were produced by immunoSEQ multiplex PCR, yet TCRdb's version contains in-frame clones alone and is incomplete. Of 95,000 to 150,000 clones in the sample, 80% to 85% were seen once. What was sequenced was peripheral blood. The receptors come from a woman between 45 and 60 years old with acute or convalescent COVID-19.

This chain links TRBV10-1 with TRBJ1-4; D is undetermined. Trimming pared 6 bases from V and 7 bases from J, leaving 15 bases between. Germline CDR1 is WNHNN and CDR2 is SYGVQD (reference sequence). The CDR3 contains 14 residues. CDR3 residues: CASREELGSEKLFF. In nucleotides, the CDR3 is TGCGCCAGCAGAGAGGAACTCGGTAGTGAAAAACTGTTTTTT.

V gene TRBV19 combines with J gene TRBJ1-5; D is uncertain. Germline loops: CDR1 LNHDA, CDR2 SQIVND (reference sequence). The CDR3 has 15 residues. Trimming cost V 1 base and J 2 bases, with 9 bases left between them. The CDR3 DNA follows: TGTGCCAGTAGTATAGTTGGCCATGGCAATCAGCCCCAGCATTTT. The encoded protein is CASSIVGHGNQPQHF.

The chain links TRBV6-5 to TRBJ1-1; 7 bases fit TRBD1. This CDR3 spans 12 amino acids. V shed 6 bases, J shed 6 bases, and the junction held 4 bases outside the gene matches. Germline V gene sequence: CDR1 MNHEY, CDR2 SVGAGI. CDR3: CASRGTAPEAFF. The DNA for the CDR3 is TGTGCCAGCAGGGGGACAGCCCCTGAAGCTTTCTTT.

The CDR3 loop reads CATRTSGGTDTQYF. CDR3 coding DNA: TGTGCCACCCGGACTAGCGGAGGCACAGATACGCAGTATTTT. J is TRBJ2-3 and V is TRBV24-1; 10 positions agree with TRBD2. The CDR3 covers 14 residues. Germline lookup yields CDR1 KGHDR and CDR2 SFDVKD. Germline trimming cut 9 bases from V and 1 base from J; bases unmatched to any gene: 3.

This clone was detected a few times. The chain recombines TRBV10-3 with TRBJ2-1; 11 nucleotides agree with TRBD2. V gave up 6 bases and J gave up 8 bases; unmatched junction bases: 9. CDR3 length equals 15 residues. From germline, CDR1 is ENHRY and CDR2 SYGVKD. CDR3 residues: CAISQSSGRIHEQFF. CDR3 bases: TGTGCCATCAGCCAGTCTAGCGGGAGGATCCATGAGCAGTTCTTC.

CDR3 sequence: CASRRRNEQYF. The CDR3 bases are TGTGCAAGTCGCCGCAGGAACGAGCAGTACTTC. The V and J genes are TRBV12-2 and TRBJ2-7; the D call TRBD1 from the table was never checked on the DNA. TRBV12-2 is reported as a pseudogene. The CDR3 is made up of 11 amino acids.

This chain joins TRBV30 and TRBJ1-1; tentatively, D is TRBD1 (6 bases). Trimming removed 4 bases at V and 1 base at J, with 10 bases between. CDR3 size: 13 residues. Germline V gives CDR1 GTSNPN, CDR2 SVGIG (reference sequence). CDR3 protein: CAWMGGPNTEAFF. CDR3 sequence (DNA): TGTGCCTGGATGGGGGGGCCGAACACTGAAGCTTTCTTT.

This chain links TRBV5-1 with TRBJ2-5, with 8 positions matching TRBD1. This CDR3 has 15 residues. V shed 4 bases and J 0 bases; nucleotides not matched to a gene: 5. Germline V lookup: CDR1 SGHRS, CDR2 YFSETQ. CDR3 in amino acids: CASSKQGGYQETQYF. The DNA for the CDR3 is TGCGCCAGCAGCAAACAGGGGGGCTACCAAGAGACCCAGTACTTC.

The V and J genes are TRBV7-3 and TRBJ2-6, with TRBD1 identical over 11 bases. This CDR3 comprises 18 residues. Germline-derived CDR1 and CDR2 are SGHTA and FQGTGA. J was trimmed by 3 bases and V by 5 bases; bases with no gene match: 9. This CDR3 reads CASSPPGQGAVGANVLTF. For the CDR3, the DNA is TGTGCCAGCAGCCCTCCCGGACAGGGGGCGGTTGGGGCCAACGTCCTGACTTTC.

The V and J genes are TRBV14 and TRBJ1-4; D is unclear. Per the germline V gene, CDR1 is SGHDN and CDR2 is FVKESK. CDR3 length: 14 amino acids. With 1 base removed from V and 5 bases from J, the gap between germline ends came to 8 bases. The CDR3 sequence is CASSQAGGNEKLFF. CDR3 bases: TGTGCCAGCAGCCAAGCGGGAGGCAATGAAAAACTGTTTTTT.

The J gene is TRBJ2-5, the V gene TRBV13, with TRBD2 matching over 14 bases. J lost 2 bases, V lost 4 bases, and 9 bases had no gene match. The CDR3 covers 18 residues. The germline gives CDR1 PRHDT, CDR2 FYEKMQ (reference sequence). CDR3 nucleotides: TGTGCCAGCAGCTCAACCGGGACTAGCGGGAGTTATCAAGAGACCCAGTACTTC. It specifies CASSSTGTSGSYQETQYF.

The genes are TRBV7-9 and TRBJ1-5, with TRBD1 as a possible D gene (5 bases). Trimming took off 6 bases at V and 7 bases at J, with 13 bases between the two ends. The CDR3 extends over 13 amino acids. The germline V gene has CDR1 SEHNR and CDR2 FQNEAQ (reference sequence). In DNA, the CDR3 is TGTGCCAGCAGTTCACAGGAGCTGCAGCCCCAGCATTTT. Its translation is CASSSQELQPQHF.

This clone was recorded only once. The rearrangement links TRBV6-5 to TRBJ2-5; D uncertain. Germline-derived CDR1 and CDR2 are MNHEY and SVGAGI. Trimming pared 8 bases from V and 4 bases from J, leaving 11 bases between. The CDR3 length is 12 residues. The DNA for the CDR3 is TGTGCCAGCGCCTTAAGCCGAGAGACCCAGTACTTC. Amino acids: CASALSRETQYF.

The chain carries TRBV7-9 and TRBJ2-1, with D maybe TRBD2 (5 bases). The V gene's germline CDR1 is SEHNR and CDR2 FQNEAQ (reference sequence). The CDR3 contains 15 residues. V lost 2 bases and J lost 5, with 13 bases in between. CDR3 nucleotide sequence: TGTGCCAGCAGCTTACCTGGGAGCCTCCACAATGAGCAGTTCTTC. This gives the protein CASSLPGSLHNEQFF.

V gene TRBV9 combines with J gene TRBJ1-4; TRBD1 aligns across 7 bases. The CDR3 consists of 13 residues. The germline CDR1 and CDR2 sequences are SGDLS and YYNGEE. J lost 8 bases, V lost 4 bases, and 5 bases had no gene match. The CDR3 reads CASSRGTEEKLFF. The CDR3 bases are TGTGCCAGCAGCCGGGGGACAGAAGAAAAACTGTTTTTT.

J is TRBJ2-1 and V is TRBV7-3, with D perhaps matching TRBD1 (5 bases). In germline, CDR1 is SGHTA, CDR2 FQGTGA. V was pared by 5 bases and J by 5 bases, with 10 bases between. This CDR3 spans 13 amino acids. CDR3 region: CASSNDRDNEQFF. The CDR3 nucleotides are TGTGCCAGCAGCAACGACAGAGACAATGAGCAGTTCTTC.

The V call is TRBV6-5, the J call TRBJ1-1; a possible D gene is TRBD1 (5 bases). The CDR3 totals 12 residues. V lost 8 bases and J lost 0, with 7 bases in between. Germline CDR1 reads MNHEY; CDR2 reads SVGAGI. The CDR3, as DNA: TGTGCCAGCCGACAGTTGAACACTGAAGCTTTCTTT. Its protein product is CASRQLNTEAFF.

The V gene is TRBV5-1, the J gene TRBJ2-7; 8 bases are a match to TRBD1. Germline assignment: CDR1 SGHRS and CDR2 YFSETQ. After removal of 4 bases from V and 7 bases from J, the junction contained 13 bases not matched to a gene. The CDR3 contains 15 residues. The CDR3 DNA sequence: TGCGCCAGCAGCCGACAGGGGTCCGCAGTGGAAGAGCAGTACTTC. Translated, it gives CASSRQGSAVEEQYF. Together with reference TRBV5-1 and TRBJ2-7, the CDR3 gives the full variable domain: KAGVTQTPRYLIKTRGQQVTLSCSPISGHRSVSWYQQTPGQGLQFLFEYFSETQRNKGNFPGRFSGRQFSNSRSEMNVSTLELGDSALYLCASSRQGSAVEEQYFGPGTRLTVT.